These T cell receptor beta chains were read from a single sample in a study of blood T cell repertoires in COVID-19. Measured with immunoSEQ multiplex PCR; TCRdb has only the in-frame clones, and not every one. This repertoire shows more than 80,000 clones, roughly four fifths found once; its top ten account for about 2%. The source material was peripheral blood. The receptors come from a woman in her seventies with acute or convalescent COVID-19. The conserved cysteine and the conserved F or W are not part of the CDR3 here. The order of the fields is V gene, J gene, CDR3 protein.

V: TRBV6-1
J: TRBJ1-3
CDR3: ASSEWDFGNTIY

V: TRBV5-5
J: TRBJ1-1
CDR3: ASTPTTENTEAF

V: TRBV5-1
J: TRBJ1-1
CDR3: ASSFVLGQGDMNTEAF

V: TRBV6-6
J: TRBJ2-7
CDR3: ASSYSSREGYEQY

V: TRBV7-3
J: TRBJ2-5
CDR3: ASSLGASGGAQETQY

V: TRBV15
J: TRBJ2-5
CDR3: ATSVSGAGETQY

V: TRBV2
J: TRBJ2-5
CDR3: ASSGGLAEGETQY

V: TRBV6-5
J: TRBJ1-1
CDR3: ASSLTVNTEAF

V: TRBV11-2
J: TRBJ1-2
CDR3: ASSSSGTGDGYT

V: TRBV18
J: TRBJ2-1
CDR3: ASSPLSGAYNEQF

V: TRBV14
J: TRBJ2-3
CDR3: ASSQAGGRSQY

V: TRBV9
J: TRBJ1-1
CDR3: ASSVLGRTGNTEAF

V: TRBV6-5
J: TRBJ1-1
CDR3: ASSYVGQGEAF

V: TRBV4-2
J: TRBJ1-6
CDR3: ASSQEATGEPPLH